A single sample gave rise to the 27 T cell receptor beta chains below, sequenced in a study of CD8 T cells in Susac syndrome. It was with random hexamers that about 0.45 to 1 ug RNA was reverse transcribed. MiXCR, applied by TCRdb to the immunoSEQ multiplex PCR reads, yields one record per CDR3 protein. The sample consists of roughly 200,000 distinct CDR3 sequences, roughly 91% of them appearing once. Sample: CD4+ T cells from PBMCs. All receptors derive from a human donor with Susac syndrome.

J is TRBJ2-3 and V is TRBV20-1; 16 bases match TRBD2. After removal of 5 bases from V and 4 bases from J, the junction contained 3 bases not matched to a gene. Germline-derived CDR1 and CDR2 are DFQATT and SNEGSKA (reference sequence). The CDR3 length is 15 residues. CDR3 coding DNA: TGCAGTGCTGCCGGGACTAGCGGGAGGGCAGATACGCAGTATTTT. It codes for CSAAGTSGRADTQYF.

The chain has TRBV19 and TRBJ2-7; TRBD2 aligns across 7 bases. Trimming cost V 5 bases and J 6 bases; bases outside gene matches: 7. The CDR3 loop spans 13 amino acids. Germline CDR1 is LNHDA and CDR2 is SQIVND (reference sequence). The CDR3 bases are TGTGCCAGTAGTGGGAGGGAAGTGGGCGAGCAGTACTTC. Its protein product is CASSGREVGEQYF.

J is TRBJ2-1 and V is TRBV5-1, with 9 nucleotides matching TRBD2. The V and J ends lost 7 bases and 0 bases, in that order; junction bases with no gene match: 5. The CDR3 sequence is 15 residues long. Germline loops: CDR1 SGHRS, CDR2 YFSETQ. This CDR3 reads CASGRLADSYNEQFF. CDR3 in DNA: TGCGCCAGCGGACGACTAGCGGACTCCTACAATGAGCAGTTCTTC.

This sequence joins TRBV20-1 and TRBJ1-5; 7 bases line up with TRBD1. The V and J ends lost 1 base and 6 bases, in that order; junction bases with no gene match: 6. The CDR3 is 14 amino acids. Looked up from germline, CDR1 is DFQATT and CDR2 is SNEGSKA (reference sequence). CDR3 residues: CSARGRQGSQPQHF. CDR3 bases: TGCAGTGCTAGAGGTCGACAGGGTAGTCAGCCCCAGCATTTT.

The chain combines TRBV10-3 with TRBJ1-6; D is possibly TRBD1 (6 bases). The germline V gene encodes CDR1 ENHRY and CDR2 SYGVKD. Trimming removed 0 bases from V and 1 base from J, with 7 bases in between. The CDR3 has 16 amino acids. This chain's CDR3 is CAISESGQSYNSPLHF. The CDR3 DNA reads TGTGCCATCAGTGAGTCAGGACAGTCCTATAATTCACCCCTCCACTTT.

This chain connects TRBV28 to TRBJ2-5; D is unclear. This CDR3 is 10 amino acids long. The ends were cut back, 8 bases at V and 5 bases at J, with 6 bases in the middle. Germline CDR1 and CDR2: MDHEN and SYDVKM. The CDR3 DNA reads TGTGCCAGCGGGTCCGAGACCCAGTACTTC. Protein product: CASGSETQYF.

V gene TRBV7-9 combines with J gene TRBJ1-2; D perhaps matches TRBD1 (6 bases). The CDR3 spans 15 residues. The germline CDR1 and CDR2 sequences are SEHNR and FQNEAQ (reference sequence). V was pared by 2 bases and J by 3 bases, with 13 bases between. In nucleotides, the CDR3 is TGTGCCAGCAGCTTACACGGACAGCAATACTATGGCTACACCTTC. Translating it yields CASSLHGQQYYGYTF.

The chain joins TRBV28 to TRBJ1-5, with 11 positions matching TRBD1. The J segment lost 6 bases and the V segment lost 4 bases, leaving 8 bases of the junction unmatched. The CDR3 consists of 16 residues. Germline CDR1 is MDHEN and CDR2 is SYDVKM. The CDR3 sequence is CASSSPGTGGGQPQHF. CDR3 coding DNA: TGTGCCAGCAGTTCCCCCGGGACAGGGGGAGGTCAGCCCCAGCATTTT.

The rearrangement uses TRBV9 and TRBJ1-1; 7 bases fit TRBD1. The CDR3 is made up of 15 amino acids. Trimming at V came to 6 bases and at J to 0 bases, leaving 8 bases not matched to a gene. CDR1 SGDLS and CDR2 YYNGEE come from the germline V gene. CDR3 protein: CASTLGQSMNTEAFF. The CDR3 DNA sequence: TGTGCCAGCACCCTGGGACAGTCCATGAACACTGAAGCTTTCTTT.

The gene calls are TRBV18 and TRBJ1-6; D is ambiguous. The CDR3 totals 14 residues. The V gene lost 3 bases and the J gene lost 5 bases, with 8 bases spanning the gap. Germline loops: CDR1 KGHSH, CDR2 LQKENI. DNA of the CDR3: TGTGCCAGCTCACCTAGAACAGATAATTCACCCCTCCACTTT. Residues: CASSPRTDNSPLHF.

The chain has TRBV5-5 and TRBJ2-1, with D tentatively TRBD1 (5 bases). Germline V gene data show CDR1 as SGHKS and CDR2 as YYEKEE (reference sequence). The V and J ends lost 3 bases and 6 bases respectively, with 16 bases between them. The CDR3 loop spans 15 amino acids. CDR3 region: CASSSGLQDSNEQFF. The CDR3 nucleotides read TGTGCCAGCAGCTCAGGCCTTCAAGACAGCAATGAGCAGTTCTTC.

V usage is TRBV7-6 and J usage is TRBJ1-1, with a weak D call TRBD1 (6 bases). The V gene's germline CDR1 is SGHVS and CDR2 FNYEAQ. CDR3 length: 17 residues. Trimming took off 3 bases at V and 1 base at J, with 18 bases between the two ends. The CDR3 loop reads CASSFMGRGHSNTEAFF. In DNA, the CDR3 is TGTGCCAGCAGCTTCATGGGCAGGGGCCATTCGAACACTGAAGCTTTCTTT. The variable domain in full, completed from reference TRBV7-6 and TRBJ1-1, reads GAGVSQSPRYKVTKRGQDVALRCDPISGHVSLYWYRQALGQGPEFLTYFNYEAQQDKSGLPNDRFSAERPEGSISTLTIQRTEQRDSAMYRCASSFMGRGHSNTEAFFGQGTRLTVV.

The V gene is TRBV7-9, the J gene TRBJ1-1; D is undetermined. The V gene's germline CDR1 is SEHNR and CDR2 FQNEAQ (reference sequence). Trimming cost V 3 bases and J 0 bases, with 14 bases left between them. This CDR3 has 16 amino acids. CDR3 nucleotides: TGTGCCAGCAGCTTGATCCAAAACCGAATGAACACTGAAGCTTTCTTT. As protein: CASSLIQNRMNTEAFF.

The chain is built from TRBV9 and TRBJ2-5, with 8 bases lining up with TRBD2. This CDR3 has 18 amino acids. Trimming cost V 0 bases and J 1 base; bases outside gene matches: 11. Germline CDR1 and CDR2: SGDLS and YYNGEE. The chain's CDR3 is CASSVGMGLGPTQETQYF. Here the CDR3 DNA reads TGTGCCAGCAGCGTAGGGATGGGACTAGGGCCCACCCAAGAGACCCAGTACTTC.

The chain uses TRBV20-1 and TRBJ2-5, with D perhaps matching TRBD1 (5 bases). CDR1 DFQATT and CDR2 SNEGSKA come from the germline V gene (reference sequence). The CDR3 length is 16 residues. The V end lost 3 bases, the J end lost 5 bases, and 22 bases lay between the germline ends. In DNA, the CDR3 is TGCAGTGCTAGTATTTTTCGCAGGGTCCTGGAGGAGACCCAGTACTTC. Translating gives CSASIFRRVLEETQYF.

This clonotype was recorded only once. This chain uses TRBV30 with TRBJ2-1, with 12 nucleotides matching TRBD2. Germline CDR1 is GTSNPN and CDR2 is SVGIG (reference sequence). The CDR3 sequence is 15 residues long. The junction had 7 bases not matched to a gene; V was cut back by 1 base and J by 9 bases. The CDR3 reads CAWSDGLAGGSEQFF. CDR3 nucleotide sequence: TGTGCCTGGAGTGATGGGCTAGCGGGGGGGAGTGAGCAGTTCTTC.

The genes are TRBV9 and TRBJ2-5, with 7 positions matching TRBD2. CDR1 is SGDLS and CDR2 is YYNGEE in the germline V gene. This CDR3 is built from 17 residues. V dropped 4 bases and J dropped 7; count of bases not matched to a gene: 19. CDR3 in DNA: TGTGCCAGCAGCCCTAGCCCGGGGTTGGGGGGGTCACGGACCCAGTACTTC. Its protein is CASSPSPGLGGSRTQYF.

This chain links TRBV19 with TRBJ1-5, with TRBD1 matching 11 bases. J gave up 6 bases and V 6 bases, and 4 bases lay outside the gene matches. The CDR3 runs 14 residues. Germline CDR1 LNHDA, CDR2 SQIVND (reference sequence). The CDR3 loop reads CASSGQGAGQPQHF. CDR3 nucleotide sequence: TGTGCCAGTAGCGGACAGGGGGCCGGTCAGCCCCAGCATTTT.

The table lists this clonotype with a count of one. The J gene is TRBJ2-7, the V gene TRBV7-3, with D maybe TRBD2 (6 bases). V gave up 0 bases and J gave up 0 bases, with 12 bases separating them. The CDR3 is 16 residues long. Germline V CDR1 and CDR2: SGHTA, FQGTGA. The CDR3: CASSLTSGGDSYEQYF. DNA for the CDR3: TGTGCCAGCAGCTTAACGTCCGGGGGAGACTCCTACGAGCAGTACTTC.

V and J are TRBV19 and TRBJ2-1, with TRBD1 matching over 7 bases. The CDR3 has 15 residues. Trimming at V came to 3 bases and at J to 5 bases, leaving 7 bases not matched to a gene. Per the germline V gene, CDR1 is LNHDA and CDR2 is SQIVND (reference sequence). The CDR3, as DNA: TGTGCCAGTAGTATTGCCGGGACAGACAACAATGAGCAGTTCTTC. It specifies CASSIAGTDNNEQFF.

The chain has TRBV6-6 and TRBJ1-2; a possible D gene is TRBD1 (5 bases). Between the trimmed V and J ends, which lost 6 bases and 3 bases, there was a span of 17 bases. CDR3 length: 15 amino acids. Looked up from germline, CDR1 is MNHNY and CDR2 is SVGAGI (reference sequence). The chain's CDR3 is CASRRSLGVDYGYTF. The CDR3 nucleotides read TGTGCCAGCAGAAGGTCTTTGGGGGTTGACTATGGCTACACCTTC.

The genes are TRBV5-4 and TRBJ1-3; 7 nucleotides align to TRBD1. Trimming cost V 0 bases and J 4 bases; bases outside gene matches: 10. Germline CDR1 is SGHNT and CDR2 is YYREEE (reference sequence). CDR3 size: 17 residues. The CDR3 DNA reads as TGTGCCAGCAGCTTGGGCCCTAGCCAGGGGGTCGGAAACACCATATATTTT. This encodes CASSLGPSQGVGNTIYF.

A single count supports this clonotype. This chain joins TRBV2 and TRBJ2-2; D not resolved. The CDR3 loop spans 15 amino acids. In germline, CDR1 is SNHLY, CDR2 FYNNEI. V lost 1 base to trimming and J lost 3 bases, with 9 bases between them. CDR3 sequence (DNA): TGTGCCAGCAGTGAAGTTGCTTCGGACACCGGGGAGCTGTTTTTT. This codes for CASSEVASDTGELFF.

The rearrangement joins TRBV27 to TRBJ2-5, with D unresolved. Germline V CDR1 and CDR2: MNHEY, SMNVEV (reference sequence). The CDR3 sequence is 13 residues long. V lost 6 bases and J 5 bases, leaving 13 bases between the germline ends. The CDR3 sequence: CASRSRQTETQYF. The CDR3 DNA sequence: TGTGCCAGCAGGAGTAGGCAGACGGAGACCCAGTACTTC.

The rearrangement joins TRBV18 to TRBJ1-2; 7 bases align to TRBD1. CDR1 is KGHSH and CDR2 is LQKENI in the germline V gene. The V segment lost 3 bases and the J segment 2 bases; nucleotides outside the gene matches: 6. This CDR3 spans 15 amino acids. Here the CDR3 reads CASSPGTAQNYGYTF. The CDR3 DNA follows: TGTGCCAGCTCACCCGGGACAGCACAGAACTATGGCTACACCTTC.

J is TRBJ2-7 and V is TRBV28; 9 nucleotides line up with TRBD1. The CDR3 loop spans 15 amino acids. Per the germline V gene, CDR1 is MDHEN and CDR2 is SYDVKM. J lost 1 base, V lost 5 bases, and 6 bases had no gene match. For the CDR3, the DNA is TGTGCCAGCAGTATGCCACAGGGGGCTTCCTACGAGCAGTACTTC. Its translation: CASSMPQGASYEQYF. Looking up the rest from reference TRBV28 and TRBJ2-7 gives the full variable domain: DVKVTQSSRYLVKRTGEKVFLECVQDMDHENMFWYRQDPGLGLRLIYFSYDVKMKEKGDIPEGYSVSREKKERFSLILESASTNQTSMYLCASSMPQGASYEQYFGPGTRLTVT.

This chain connects TRBV5-4 to TRBJ2-5; 8 bases fit TRBD1. CDR3 size: 15 residues. The V and J ends lost 4 bases and 5 bases, in that order; junction bases with no gene match: 10. Germline CDR1 is SGHNT and CDR2 is YYREEE (reference sequence). The CDR3 protein is CASSEARGLGETQYF. The CDR3 DNA sequence: TGTGCCAGCAGCGAGGCCAGGGGGCTAGGGGAGACCCAGTACTTC. Looking up the rest from reference TRBV5-4 and TRBJ2-5 gives the full variable domain: ETGVTQSPTHLIKTRGQQVTLRCSSQSGHNTVSWYQQALGQGPQFIFQYYREEENGRGNFPPRFSGLQFPNYSSELNVNALELDDSALYLCASSEARGLGETQYFGPGTRLLVL.